The rows below give T cell receptor beta chains drawn from one sample of a study of shared clonotypes between healthy human individuals. Profiling relied on immunoSEQ multiplex PCR, and the TCRdb table lists in-frame clones only, not all of them. The table includes about 680,000 clones, roughly 94% detected once. What was sequenced was naive CD8+ T cells sorted from blood. All receptors come from a man younger than 40 in good health. Each CDR3 is given with its conserved first and last residue. A D gene is named only where the DNA matches it firmly. Not all rows give a size; the values are once, few, many and, for expanded clones, a class.

J | D | V | size | DNA | CDR3
TRBJ2-3 | TRBD2 | TRBV9 | - | TGTGCCAGCAGTAGTAGCGGGTTGGCGGATACGCAGTATTTT | CASSSSGLADTQYF
TRBJ2-5 | - | TRBV7-6 | - | TGTGCCAGCAGCTCCCCACAGACCCAGTACTTC | CASSSPQTQYF
TRBJ2-1 | - | TRBV27 | - | TGTGCCAGCAGTTACTCTAGCGTTGTCTACAATGAGCAGTTCTTC | CASSYSSVVYNEQFF
TRBJ2-1 | TRBD2 | TRBV5-4 | - | TGTGCCAGCAGCTTGGATAGCGGGATGCAGTTCTTC | CASSLDSGMQFF
TRBJ1-1 | TRBD1 | TRBV27 | - | TGTGCCAGCAGTCCTCTGACAGGGATGAACACTGAAGCTTTCTTT | CASSPLTGMNTEAFF
TRBJ1-3 | - | TRBV4-1 | - | TGCGCCAGCAGCCAAGAATACCGCTCTGGAAACACCATATATTTT | CASSQEYRSGNTIYF
TRBJ2-3 | - | TRBV11-3 | - | TGTGCCAGCAGTTTTTCCACAGGGGATACGCAGTATTTT | CASSFSTGDTQYF
TRBJ2-7 | TRBD2 | TRBV29-1 | - | TGCAGCGTAATAGCGGGGACGATCTACGAGCAGTACTTC | CSVIAGTIYEQYF
TRBJ2-1 | - | TRBV6-6 | - | TGTGCCAGCATGAGGGGGGCGGTAACATACAATGAGCAGTTCTTC | CASMRGAVTYNEQFF
TRBJ2-1 | - | TRBV14 | - | TGTGCCAGCAGCCAATGGGTAAGAGGGGGCAATGAGCAGTTCTTC | CASSQWVRGGNEQFF
TRBJ1-5 | TRBD1 | TRBV2 | few | TGTGCCAGCAGAGATGGGGGGACAGGCGGGGTTCAGCCCCAGCATTTT | CASRDGGTGGVQPQHF
TRBJ2-1 | - | TRBV27 | - | TGTGCCAGCAGTTTTGGGTACTACAATGAGCAGTTCTTC | CASSFGYYNEQFF
TRBJ2-1 | - | TRBV9 | - | TGTGCCAGCAGCGGCCGCTTCCCCAACTACAATGAGCAGTTCTTC | CASSGRFPNYNEQFF
TRBJ1-1 | - | TRBV28 | - | TGTGCCAGCAGTTCCCCTCGAGCGAGGGGCATGAACACTGAAGCTTTCTTT | CASSSPRARGMNTEAFF
TRBJ2-7 | - | TRBV5-1 | - | TGCGCCAGCAGCTTAGTAGGGATCAATGACTACGAGCAGTACTTC | CASSLVGINDYEQYF
TRBJ2-3 | TRBD2 | TRBV19 | - | TGTGCCAGTAGTCACCTAACTAGCGGGAGACCAGATACGCAGTATTTT | CASSHLTSGRPDTQYF
TRBJ1-1 | TRBD1 | TRBV5-1 | - | TGCGCCAGCAGCTTCCGGGACAGGGGGCTGTTTCCTGAAGCTTTCTTT | CASSFRDRGLFPEAFF
TRBJ2-7 | - | TRBV4-1 | - | TGCGCCAGCAGCCAAGGTACGAGTGGCGACTCGCGGTACGTGCAGTACTTC | CASSQGTSGDSRYVQYF
TRBJ1-5 | - | TRBV27 | few | TGTGCCAGCAGTCCTTGGACAACCCCCAGCAATCAGCCCCAGCATTTT | CASSPWTTPSNQPQHF
TRBJ2-3 | - | TRBV9 | - | TGTGCCAGCAGCGTAGGAGGTAGGGTAACAGATACGCAGTATTTT | CASSVGGRVTDTQYF
TRBJ2-1 | - | TRBV27 | once | TGTGCCAGCAGTTCCGCAGGGGAGTATCACGGTGAGCAGTTCTTC | CASSSAGEYHGEQFF
TRBJ2-1 | TRBD2 | TRBV7-3 | - | TGTGCCAGCAGCTTAGTACTAGCGGGTTACAATGAGCAGTTCTTC | CASSLVLAGYNEQFF
TRBJ1-1 | - | TRBV29-1 | - | TGCAGCGTTGAACCCGGTTGGACAGAGAACACTGAAGCTTTCTTT | CSVEPGWTENTEAFF
TRBJ2-7 | - | TRBV7-9 | - | TGTGCCAGCAGCCGGGGGACCTCCTACGAGCAGTACTTC | CASSRGTSYEQYF